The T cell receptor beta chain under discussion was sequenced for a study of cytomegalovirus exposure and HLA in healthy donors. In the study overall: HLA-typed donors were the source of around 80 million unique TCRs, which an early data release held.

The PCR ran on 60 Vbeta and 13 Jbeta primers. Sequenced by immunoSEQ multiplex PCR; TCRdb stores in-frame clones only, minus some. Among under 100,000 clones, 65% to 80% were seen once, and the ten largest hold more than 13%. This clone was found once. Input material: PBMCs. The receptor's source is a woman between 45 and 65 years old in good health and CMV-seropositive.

The CDR3: CAFQGQGSTDTQYF. CDR3 nucleotides: TGTGCCTTCCAGGGACAGGGGAGCACAGATACGCAGTATTTT. The chain links TRBV2 to TRBJ2-3, with 10 bases lining up with TRBD1. Germline V CDR1 and CDR2: SNHLY, FYNNEI. V was clipped by 11 bases and J by 0 bases; unmatched bases: 5. The CDR3 sequence is 14 residues long.